The 27 T cell receptor beta chains below all came from one sample that was sequenced in a study of T cells in Graves' hyperthyroidism and ophthalmopathy. RNA transcripts gave rise to amplified TCR beta CDR3 regions. The TCR CDR3 first-round RT-PCR relied on the HTBI primer set. In TCRdb, the multiplex PCR reads were re-called with MiXCR into one record per CDR3 protein. The sample records approximately 600,000 distinct CDR3 sequences, about 15% being singletons. The sequenced sample was blood. The receptors come from a woman aged 25 to 39 with Graves' hyperthyroidism that later progressed to Graves' ophthalmopathy.

The chain links TRBV25-1 to TRBJ2-1, with 7 bases matching TRBD2. Germline loops: CDR1 MGHDK, CDR2 SYGVNS. The CDR3 extends over 15 amino acids. V dropped 6 bases and J dropped 0; count of bases not matched to a gene: 5. CDR3: CASRGGTGSYNEQFF. Written as DNA, the CDR3 is TGTGCCAGCAGGGGAGGGACTGGCTCCTACAATGAGCAGTTCTTC.

This clonotype was detected many times. The chain carries TRBV20-1 and TRBJ1-2; D ambiguous. Trimming left V 0 bases short and J 8 bases short, with 16 bases between. The CDR3 totals 14 residues. From germline, CDR1 is DFQATT and CDR2 SNEGSKA (reference sequence). As DNA, the CDR3 is TGCAGTGCTAGAGATCGGAGTACAACTTGGGGCTACACCTTC. Its translation: CSARDRSTTWGYTF.

This clonotype appeared many times. The chain has TRBV27 and TRBJ2-6; D perhaps matches TRBD1 (5 bases). This CDR3 is 17 amino acids long. The V end was cut by 1 base, the J end by 0 bases, with 10 bases between. Germline lookup yields CDR1 MNHEY and CDR2 SMNVEV (reference sequence). This CDR3 reads CASSLYIQGSGANVLTF. CDR3 coding DNA: TGTGCCAGCAGTTTATATATTCAGGGCTCTGGGGCCAACGTCCTGACTTTC.

The chain recombines TRBV28 with TRBJ1-2; 8 nucleotides line up with TRBD1. Germline loops: CDR1 MDHEN, CDR2 SYDVKM. CDR3 length: 16 residues. V shed 2 bases and J 7 bases; nucleotides not matched to a gene: 12. This chain's CDR3 is CASSLRPPQGAGGYTF. The CDR3 nucleotides are TGTGCCAGCAGTTTACGCCCCCCCCAGGGGGCAGGTGGCTACACCTTC.

The gene calls are TRBV6-1 and TRBJ1-1, with 11 bases lining up with TRBD1. The CDR3 totals 17 residues. Germline trimming cut 8 bases from V and 5 bases from J; bases unmatched to any gene: 16. Germline V gives CDR1 MNHNS, CDR2 SASEGT. CDR3: CASLVLGQGARETEAFF. DNA of the CDR3: TGTGCCAGCCTGGTATTAGGACAGGGGGCGAGGGAGACTGAAGCTTTCTTT.

This clonotype was picked up a small number of times. The rearrangement joins TRBV4-2 to TRBJ2-7; the match to TRBD1 covers 7 bases. There are 15 residues in the CDR3. J lost 0 bases, V lost 4 bases, and 6 bases had no gene match. Germline V gene sequence: CDR1 LGHNA, CDR2 YNFKEQ. Here the CDR3 DNA reads TGTGCCAGCAGCCGGGACAGACTTATCTCCTACGAGCAGTACTTC. Translating gives CASSRDRLISYEQYF.

This clonotype was recorded at least ten times. The chain uses TRBV2 and TRBJ2-7; D unclear. CDR3 length: 15 residues. Trimming cost V 6 bases and J 3 bases, with 18 bases left between them. Looked up from germline, CDR1 is SNHLY and CDR2 is FYNNEI. The CDR3 coding sequence is TGTGCCAGCAGAAGGGCTAACGCCCCGGGCTACGAGCAGTACTTC. It encodes CASRRANAPGYEQYF. The variable domain in full, completed from reference TRBV2 and TRBJ2-7, reads EPEVTQTPSHQVTQMGQEVILRCVPISNHLYFYWYRQILGQKVEFLVSFYNNEISEKSEIFDDQFSVERPDGSNFTLKIRSTKLEDSAMYFCASRRANAPGYEQYFGPGTRLTVT.

This clonotype was seen repeatedly, ten times or more. V usage is TRBV12-3 or TRBV12-4 and J usage is TRBJ2-7; the match to TRBD1 covers 9 bases. CDR3 length equals 13 residues. J was trimmed by 6 bases and V by 7 bases; bases with no gene match: 7. CDR3 nucleotides: TGTGCCAGCAAGGGACAGGGTAATGTCGAGCAGTACTTC. Translating gives CASKGQGNVEQYF.

Many counts were recorded for this clonotype. The V gene is TRBV19, the J gene TRBJ1-5; tentatively, D is TRBD1 (6 bases). CDR1 is LNHDA and CDR2 is SQIVND in the germline V gene (reference sequence). The V and J ends lost 5 bases and 0 bases respectively, with 14 bases between them. CDR3 length: 16 amino acids. The CDR3 DNA reads as TGTGCCAGTAGTGGGGGCAGGGATACTAGCAATCAGCCCCAGCATTTT. Its protein is CASSGGRDTSNQPQHF.

In its sample, this clonotype was seen many times. The chain has TRBV28 and TRBJ2-1, with 9 positions matching TRBD1. V shed 5 bases and J 4 bases; nucleotides not matched to a gene: 9. Germline CDR1 and CDR2: MDHEN and SYDVKM. CDR3 length equals 16 residues. CDR3 sequence reads: CASSMGQGRGYNEQFF. The CDR3 coding sequence is TGTGCCAGCAGTATGGGACAGGGAAGGGGGTACAATGAGCAGTTCTTC.

This clonotype was detected many times. The V call is TRBV7-6, the J call TRBJ2-5, with no clear D. Per the germline V gene, CDR1 is SGHVS and CDR2 is FNYEAQ. There are 12 residues in the CDR3. V was trimmed by 1 base and J by 4 bases, leaving 4 bases between them. CDR3 sequence (DNA): TGTGCCAGCAGCTTAGGCTCAGAGACCCAGTACTTC. This translates into CASSLGSETQYF.

The CDR3 bases are TGTGCCATCAGTGAGGGACAGGGGGCGGGCACTGAAGCTTTCTTT. It translates to CAISEGQGAGTEAFF. This chain connects TRBV10-3 to TRBJ1-1; 11 bases are shared with TRBD1. V lost 2 bases to trimming and J lost 4 bases; unmatched junction nucleotides: 3. The CDR3 consists of 15 residues. Germline lookup yields CDR1 ENHRY and CDR2 SYGVKD.

This clonotype was detected only a few times. This chain joins TRBV12-3 or TRBV12-4 and TRBJ1-2; D ambiguous. V was shortened by 3 bases and J by 4 bases, with 15 bases between the two germline ends. This CDR3 comprises 15 residues. The CDR3 sequence: CASSFEEGISYGYTF. The DNA for the CDR3 is TGTGCCAGCAGTTTTGAAGAAGGGATTTCCTATGGCTACACCTTC.

This clonotype was seen repeatedly, ten times or more. V and J are TRBV19 and TRBJ2-1, with D uncertain. Trimming left V 10 bases short and J 1 base short, with 17 bases between. Germline CDR1 reads LNHDA; CDR2 reads SQIVND (reference sequence). The CDR3 loop spans 15 amino acids. Here the CDR3 DNA reads TGTGCCACCTCGACCCTAGAGGCTTCCTACAATGAGCAGTTCTTC. Protein product: CATSTLEASYNEQFF.

This clonotype was counted a few times. This may stem from a read error, because a much larger clone lies one nucleotide away. The gene calls are TRBV2 and TRBJ1-1, with D possibly matching TRBD1 (5 bases). Germline V CDR1 and CDR2: SNHLY, FYNNEI. The CDR3 runs to 16 residues. The CDR3 reads CASSSGPGYGNTEVFF. The DNA for the CDR3 is TGTGCCAGCAGTTCGGGACCTGGGTATGGGAACACTGAAGTTTTCTTT.

In its sample, this clonotype was seen many times. The chain carries TRBV6-1 and TRBJ2-7; a possible D gene is TRBD1 (7 bases). The CDR3 covers 16 residues. Trimming took 7 bases from V and 3 from J, leaving 22 bases between them. Germline-derived CDR1 and CDR2 are MNHNS and SASEGT. In DNA, the CDR3 is TGTGCCAGCACCCCACTGACAGGGACTTCTAACTACGAGCAGTACTTC. This encodes CASTPLTGTSNYEQYF.

This clonotype was detected only a few times. CDR3 residues: CSARNQETQYF. The DNA for the CDR3 is TGCAGTGCTCGGAACCAAGAGACCCAGTACTTC. This sequence joins TRBV20-1 and TRBJ2-5; no clear D gene. The CDR3 covers 11 residues. V lost 5 bases and J 0 bases, leaving 4 bases between the germline ends. Germline assignment: CDR1 DFQATT and CDR2 SNEGSKA (reference sequence).

This clonotype was counted at least ten times. This sequence joins TRBV12-3 or TRBV12-4 and TRBJ1-1, with TRBD1 matching 8 bases. The CDR3 covers 19 residues. Trimming took 5 bases from V and 3 from J; bases not matched to a gene: 20. The CDR3 DNA sequence: TGTGCCAGCAGTCCCTCCGGACAGGGTGAATTAGGATCGTACACTGAAGCTTTCTTT. Translating gives CASSPSGQGELGSYTEAFF.

The sample holds many counts of this clonotype. The CDR3: CAWDTTRTVGGGNTIYF. The CDR3 DNA sequence: TGTGCCTGGGATACTACCAGGACAGTGGGAGGAGGAAACACCATATATTTT. V and J are TRBV30 and TRBJ1-3; a possible D gene is TRBD1 (6 bases). The ends were cut back, 5 bases at V and 4 bases at J, with 24 bases in the middle. Germline CDR1 reads GTSNPN; CDR2 reads SVGIG (reference sequence). The CDR3 runs to 17 residues.

This clonotype appeared many times. The genes are TRBV7-2 and TRBJ2-7, with D perhaps TRBD2 (5 bases). The CDR3 is made up of 14 amino acids. Looked up from germline, CDR1 is SGHTA and CDR2 is FQGNSA. Between the trimmed V and J ends, which lost 0 bases and 7 bases, there was a span of 13 bases. The DNA of the CDR3 is TGTGCCAGCAGCTTAGCGCCGGACTCGGGGGAGCAGTACTTC. Protein: CASSLAPDSGEQYF.

This clonotype was counted ten times or more. V gene TRBV27 combines with J gene TRBJ2-7; D is perhaps TRBD2 (5 bases). The CDR3 sequence is 15 residues long. CDR1 MNHEY and CDR2 SMNVEV come from the germline V gene (reference sequence). V shed 2 bases and J shed 3 bases, with 14 bases lying between them. The CDR3 DNA follows: TGTGCCAGCAGTTTAGTCAGCGGCACCCACTACGAGCAGTACTTC. The encoded protein is CASSLVSGTHYEQYF.

The chain combines TRBV2 with TRBJ2-1; TRBD2 is a possible D gene (5 bases). CDR3 size: 14 residues. Looked up from germline, CDR1 is SNHLY and CDR2 is FYNNEI. Trimming stripped 5 bases from V and 8 bases from J, with 16 bases between. CDR3 bases: TGTGCCAGCAGTTCCGGGATTAACCTCGATGAGCAGTTCTTC. Amino acid sequence: CASSSGINLDEQFF. Based on the CDR3 plus reference TRBV2 and TRBJ2-1, the full variable domain is EPEVTQTPSHQVTQMGQEVILRCVPISNHLYFYWYRQILGQKVEFLVSFYNNEISEKSEIFDDQFSVERPDGSNFTLKIRSTKLEDSAMYFCASSSGINLDEQFFGPGTRLTVL.

This clonotype showed up many times. The chain links TRBV12-3 or TRBV12-4 to TRBJ1-1; the match to TRBD1 covers 9 bases. J gave up 4 bases and V 6 bases, and 9 bases lay outside the gene matches. This CDR3 contains 15 residues. CDR3 protein: CASSNPGQGTTEAFF. Written as DNA, the CDR3 is TGTGCCAGCAGCAACCCAGGACAGGGGACCACTGAAGCTTTCTTT.

This clonotype has ten or more counts. The gene calls are TRBV7-9 and TRBJ2-3; TRBD2 might be the D (6 bases). The V and J ends lost 4 bases and 4 bases respectively, with 12 bases between them. The CDR3 runs to 14 residues. Germline-derived CDR1 and CDR2 are SEHNR and FQNEAQ (reference sequence). The CDR3 sequence: CASSYRGGADTQYF. The CDR3 DNA is TGTGCCAGCAGCTACCGAGGAGGGGCAGATACGCAGTATTTT.

This clonotype was seen repeatedly, ten times or more. This chain joins TRBV3-1 and TRBJ1-4; unclear D gene. The length of the CDR3 is 11 residues. Trimming stripped 3 bases from V and 8 bases from J, with 4 bases between. CDR1 is LGHDT and CDR2 is YNNKEL in the germline V gene (reference sequence). CDR3 coding DNA: TGTGCCAGCAGCCACGGGGAAAAACTGTTTTTT. This sequence encodes CASSHGEKLFF.

This clonotype was seen repeatedly, ten times or more. The chain recombines TRBV24-1 with TRBJ2-1; D is uncertain. V lost 9 bases and J 3 bases, leaving 11 bases between the germline ends. Germline CDR1 reads KGHDR; CDR2 reads SFDVKD. The CDR3 totals 13 residues. DNA for the CDR3: TGTGCCACCGAACCAAAGGACTACAATGAGCAGTTCTTC. This encodes CATEPKDYNEQFF.

This clonotype was observed a few times. This chain's CDR3 is CAWSIWGIEETQYF. In DNA, the CDR3 is TGTGCCTGGAGTATATGGGGTATAGAGGAGACCCAGTACTTC. The rearrangement joins TRBV30 to TRBJ2-5; no firm D call. V gave up 2 bases and J gave up 5 bases, with 15 bases separating them. CDR1 is GTSNPN, CDR2 SVGIG, per germline (reference sequence). CDR3 length: 14 residues.